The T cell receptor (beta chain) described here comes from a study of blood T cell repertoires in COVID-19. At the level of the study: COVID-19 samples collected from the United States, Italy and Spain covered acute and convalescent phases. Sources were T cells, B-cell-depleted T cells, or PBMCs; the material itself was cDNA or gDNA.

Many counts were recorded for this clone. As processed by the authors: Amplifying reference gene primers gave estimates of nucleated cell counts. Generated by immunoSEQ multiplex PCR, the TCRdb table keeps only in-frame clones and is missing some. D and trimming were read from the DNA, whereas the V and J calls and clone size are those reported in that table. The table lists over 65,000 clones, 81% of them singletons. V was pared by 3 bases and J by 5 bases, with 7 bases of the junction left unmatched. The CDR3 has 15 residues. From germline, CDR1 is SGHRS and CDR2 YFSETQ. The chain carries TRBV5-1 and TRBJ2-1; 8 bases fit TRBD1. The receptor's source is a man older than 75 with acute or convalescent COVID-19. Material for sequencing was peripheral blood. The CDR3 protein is CASSSRQGLNNEQFF. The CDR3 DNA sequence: TGCGCCAGCAGCTCCAGACAGGGGCTAAACAATGAGCAGTTCTTC.